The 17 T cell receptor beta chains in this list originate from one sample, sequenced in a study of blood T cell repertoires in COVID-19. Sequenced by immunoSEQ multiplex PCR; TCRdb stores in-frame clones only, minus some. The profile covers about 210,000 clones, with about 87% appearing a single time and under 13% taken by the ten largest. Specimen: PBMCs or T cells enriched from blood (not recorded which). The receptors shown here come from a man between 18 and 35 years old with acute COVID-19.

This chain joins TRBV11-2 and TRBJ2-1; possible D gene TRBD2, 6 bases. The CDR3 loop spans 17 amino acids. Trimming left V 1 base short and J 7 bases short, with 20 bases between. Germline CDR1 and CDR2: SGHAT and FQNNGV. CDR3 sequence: CASSLGPSEGLRNEQFF. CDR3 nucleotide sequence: TGTGCCAGCAGCTTAGGCCCGTCGGAGGGGCTTAGGAATGAGCAGTTCTTC.

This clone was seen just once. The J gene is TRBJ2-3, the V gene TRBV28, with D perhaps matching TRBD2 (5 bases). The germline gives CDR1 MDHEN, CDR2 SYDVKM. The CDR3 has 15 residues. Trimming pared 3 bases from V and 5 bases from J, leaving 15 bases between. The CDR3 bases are TGTGCCAGCAGTTTTGAGGGCTTGGGTAGAGATACGCAGTATTTT. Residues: CASSFEGLGRDTQYF.

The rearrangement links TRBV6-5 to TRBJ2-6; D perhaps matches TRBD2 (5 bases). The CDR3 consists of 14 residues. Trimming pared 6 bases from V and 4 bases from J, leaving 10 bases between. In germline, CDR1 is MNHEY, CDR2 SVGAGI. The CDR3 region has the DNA TGTGCCAGCAGAGAGGACTCCGGGGCCAACGTCCTGACTTTC. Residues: CASREDSGANVLTF.

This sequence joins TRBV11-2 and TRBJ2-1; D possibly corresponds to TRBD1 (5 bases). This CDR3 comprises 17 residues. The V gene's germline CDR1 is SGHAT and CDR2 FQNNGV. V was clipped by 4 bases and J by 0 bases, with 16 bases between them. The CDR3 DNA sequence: TGTGCCAGCAGCTCCGCGGTAGGCGACAGCTCCTACAATGAGCAGTTCTTC. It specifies CASSSAVGDSSYNEQFF.

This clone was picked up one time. CDR3 bases: TGTGCTAGTGGTCCCGGGGACAGTGTGAACACCATATATTTT. Its translation is CASGPGDSVNTIYF. The J gene is TRBJ1-3, the V gene TRBV12-5; 7 bases map to TRBD1. The CDR3 is 14 residues long. Unmatched junction bases numbered 8, after V lost 5 bases and J lost 7 bases. In germline, CDR1 is LGHNT, CDR2 FRNRAP.

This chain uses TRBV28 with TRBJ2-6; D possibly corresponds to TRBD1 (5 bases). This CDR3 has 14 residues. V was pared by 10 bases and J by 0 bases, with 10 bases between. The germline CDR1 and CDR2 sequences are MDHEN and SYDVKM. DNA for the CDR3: TGTGCCACCCGACAGAGCTCTGGGGCCAACGTCCTGACTTTC. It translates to CATRQSSGANVLTF.

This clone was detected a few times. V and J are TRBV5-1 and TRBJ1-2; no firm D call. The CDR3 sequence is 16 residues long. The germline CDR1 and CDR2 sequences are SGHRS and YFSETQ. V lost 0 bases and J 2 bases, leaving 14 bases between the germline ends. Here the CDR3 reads CASSLGRGARNYGYTF. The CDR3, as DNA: TGCGCCAGCAGCTTGGGGCGGGGTGCCCGAAACTATGGCTACACCTTC. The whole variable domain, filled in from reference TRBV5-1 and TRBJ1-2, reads KAGVTQTPRYLIKTRGQQVTLSCSPISGHRSVSWYQQTPGQGLQFLFEYFSETQRNKGNFPGRFSGRQFSNSRSEMNVSTLELGDSALYLCASSLGRGARNYGYTFGSGTRLTVV.

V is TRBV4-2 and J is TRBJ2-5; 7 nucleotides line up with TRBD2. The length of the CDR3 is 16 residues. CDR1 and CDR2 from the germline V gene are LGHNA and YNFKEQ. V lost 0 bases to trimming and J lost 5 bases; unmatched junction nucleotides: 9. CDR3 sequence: CASSQDTGGGGETQYF. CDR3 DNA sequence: TGTGCCAGCAGCCAAGACACCGGCGGGGGTGGCGAGACCCAGTACTTC.

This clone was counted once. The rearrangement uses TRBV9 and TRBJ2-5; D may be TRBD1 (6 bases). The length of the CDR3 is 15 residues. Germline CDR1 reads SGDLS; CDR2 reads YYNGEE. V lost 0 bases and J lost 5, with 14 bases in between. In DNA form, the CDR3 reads TGTGCCAGCAGCGTAGGCACAACAGGGCCGGAGACCCAGTACTTC. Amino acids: CASSVGTTGPETQYF. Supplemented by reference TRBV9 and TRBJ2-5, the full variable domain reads DSGVTQTPKHLITATGQRVTLRCSPRSGDLSVYWYQQSLDQGLQFLIQYYNGEERAKGNILERFSAQQFPDLHSELNLSSLELGDSALYFCASSVGTTGPETQYFGPGTRLLVL.

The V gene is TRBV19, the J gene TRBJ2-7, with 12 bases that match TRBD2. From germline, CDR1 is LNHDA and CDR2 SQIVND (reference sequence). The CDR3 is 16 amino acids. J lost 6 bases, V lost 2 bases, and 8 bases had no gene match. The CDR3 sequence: CASSISASSGRAEQYF. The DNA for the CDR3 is TGTGCCAGTAGTATAAGCGCTTCTAGCGGGAGGGCCGAGCAGTACTTC.

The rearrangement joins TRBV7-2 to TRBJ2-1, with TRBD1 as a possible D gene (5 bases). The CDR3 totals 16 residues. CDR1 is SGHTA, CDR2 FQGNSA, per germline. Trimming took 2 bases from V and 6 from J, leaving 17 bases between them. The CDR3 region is CASSLFSGLQGNEQFF. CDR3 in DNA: TGTGCCAGCAGCTTATTTTCGGGTCTGCAGGGCAATGAGCAGTTCTTC.

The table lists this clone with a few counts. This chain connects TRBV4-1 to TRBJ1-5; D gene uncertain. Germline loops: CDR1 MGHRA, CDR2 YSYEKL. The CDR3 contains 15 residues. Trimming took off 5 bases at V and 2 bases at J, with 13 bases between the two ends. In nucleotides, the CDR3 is TGCGCCAGCAGCGATCGGGAGAGGGGCAATCAGCCCCAGCATTTT. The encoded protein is CASSDRERGNQPQHF.

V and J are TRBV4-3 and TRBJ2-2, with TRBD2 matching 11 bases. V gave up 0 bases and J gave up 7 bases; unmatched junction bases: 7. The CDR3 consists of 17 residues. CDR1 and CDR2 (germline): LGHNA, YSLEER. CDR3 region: CASSQDLTSGSGGELFF. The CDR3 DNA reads TGCGCCAGCAGCCAAGATCTTACTAGCGGGAGCGGCGGGGAGCTGTTTTTT.

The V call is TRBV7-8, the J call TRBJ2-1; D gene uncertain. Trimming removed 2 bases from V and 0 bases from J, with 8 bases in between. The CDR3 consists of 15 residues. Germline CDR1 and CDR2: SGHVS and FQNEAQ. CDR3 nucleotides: TGTGCCAGCAGCTTATCGGGTAGCTCCTACAATGAGCAGTTCTTC. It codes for CASSLSGSSYNEQFF. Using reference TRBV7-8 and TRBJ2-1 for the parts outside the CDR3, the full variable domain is GAGVSQSPRYKVAKRGQDVALRCDPISGHVSLFWYQQALGQGPEFLTYFQNEAQLDKSGLPSDRFFAERPEGSVSTLKIQRTQQEDSAVYLCASSLSGSSYNEQFFGPGTRLTVL.

This CDR3 is CASSPRLAWEQYF. Written as DNA, the CDR3 is TGTGCCAGCAGCCCTAGACTAGCGTGGGAGCAGTACTTC. This chain uses TRBV3-1 (or the pseudogene TRBV3-2) with TRBJ2-7; 8 nucleotides match TRBD2. The V and J ends lost 4 bases and 7 bases, in that order; junction bases with no gene match: 6. There are 13 residues in the CDR3. CDR1 is LGHDT, CDR2 YNNKEL, per germline (reference sequence).

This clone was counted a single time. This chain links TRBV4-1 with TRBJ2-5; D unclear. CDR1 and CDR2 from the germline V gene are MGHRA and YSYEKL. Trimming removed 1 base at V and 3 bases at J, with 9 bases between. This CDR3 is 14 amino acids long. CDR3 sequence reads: CASSQVFGEETQYF. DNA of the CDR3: TGCGCCAGCAGCCAAGTGTTCGGAGAAGAGACCCAGTACTTC.

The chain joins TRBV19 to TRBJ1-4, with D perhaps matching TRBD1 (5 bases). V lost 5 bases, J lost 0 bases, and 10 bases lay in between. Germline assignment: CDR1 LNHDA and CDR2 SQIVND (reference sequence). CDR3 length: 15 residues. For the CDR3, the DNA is TGTGCCAGTAGTCTCGGGGGGGCAACTAATGAAAAACTGTTTTTT. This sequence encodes CASSLGGATNEKLFF.